This T cell receptor beta chain originates from a study of shared clonotypes between healthy human individuals. The repertoire was sequenced with immunoSEQ multiplex PCR; TCRdb's copy has only in-frame clones and lacks some. Altogether fewer than 3 million clones are present, approximately 90% being singletons, with the ten largest covering more than 0.35%. The V gene end was trimmed by 0 bases and the J gene end by 0 bases; junction bases not matched to a gene: 2. CDR1 LGHNT and CDR2 FRNRAP come from the germline V gene. The CDR3 is 16 residues long. The chain employs TRBV12-5 and TRBJ2-1; 7 nucleotides agree with TRBD2. The TCR comes from a young man in good health. Some clones in this sample may be carry-over from other donors' samples. Source material: naive CD4+ T cells from PBMCs. Subset reported: CD45RA+ positively selected. The CDR3 DNA sequence: TGTGCTAGTGGTTTGGTGGCTAGCGGCTCCTACAATGAGCAGTTCTTC. Its translation: CASGLVASGSYNEQFF.